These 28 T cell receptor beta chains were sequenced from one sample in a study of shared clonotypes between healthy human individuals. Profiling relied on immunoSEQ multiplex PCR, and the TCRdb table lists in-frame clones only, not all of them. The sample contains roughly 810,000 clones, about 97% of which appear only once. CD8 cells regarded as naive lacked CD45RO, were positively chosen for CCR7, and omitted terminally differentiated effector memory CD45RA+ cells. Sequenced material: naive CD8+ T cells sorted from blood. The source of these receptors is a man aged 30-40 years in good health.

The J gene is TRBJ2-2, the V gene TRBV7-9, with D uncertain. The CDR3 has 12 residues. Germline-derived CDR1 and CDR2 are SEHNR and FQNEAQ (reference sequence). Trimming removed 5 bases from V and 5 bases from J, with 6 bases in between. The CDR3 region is CASSPFTGELFF. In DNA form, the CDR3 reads TGTGCCAGCAGCCCCTTTACCGGGGAGCTGTTTTTT.

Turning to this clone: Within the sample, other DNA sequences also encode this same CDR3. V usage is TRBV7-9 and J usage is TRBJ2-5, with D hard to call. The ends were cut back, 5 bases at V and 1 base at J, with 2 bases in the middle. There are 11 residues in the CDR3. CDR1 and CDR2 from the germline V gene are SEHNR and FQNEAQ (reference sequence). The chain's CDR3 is CASSLQETQYF. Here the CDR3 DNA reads TGTGCCAGCAGCCTCCAAGAGACCCAGTACTTC.

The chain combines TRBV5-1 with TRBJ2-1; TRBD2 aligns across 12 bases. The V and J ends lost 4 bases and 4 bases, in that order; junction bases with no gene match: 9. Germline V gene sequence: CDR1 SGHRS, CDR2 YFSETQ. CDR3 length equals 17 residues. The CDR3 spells CASSPEGLAGGYNEQFF. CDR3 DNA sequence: TGCGCCAGCAGCCCCGAGGGTCTAGCGGGAGGGTACAATGAGCAGTTCTTC.

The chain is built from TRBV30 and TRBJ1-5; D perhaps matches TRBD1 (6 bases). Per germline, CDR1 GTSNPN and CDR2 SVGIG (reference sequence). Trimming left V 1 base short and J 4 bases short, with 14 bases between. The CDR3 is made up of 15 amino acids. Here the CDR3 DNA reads TGTGCCTGGAGTGAAGGACAGCCCTATAATCAGCCCCAGCATTTT. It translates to CAWSEGQPYNQPQHF.

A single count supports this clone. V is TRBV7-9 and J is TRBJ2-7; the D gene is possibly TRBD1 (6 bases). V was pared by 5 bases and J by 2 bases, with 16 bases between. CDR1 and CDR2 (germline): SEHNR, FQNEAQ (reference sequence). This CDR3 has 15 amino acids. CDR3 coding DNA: TGTGCCAGCAGCCCAAGGACAGCGGTCGCCTACGAGCAGTACTTC. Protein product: CASSPRTAVAYEQYF.

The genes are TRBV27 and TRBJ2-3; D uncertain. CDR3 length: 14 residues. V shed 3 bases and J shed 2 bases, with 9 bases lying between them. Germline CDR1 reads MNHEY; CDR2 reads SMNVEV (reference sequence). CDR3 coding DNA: TGTGCCAGCAGTTTGATTTCGGACACAGATACGCAGTATTTT. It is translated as CASSLISDTDTQYF.

CDR3 residues: CASSPRGDRGWEQYF. The DNA of the CDR3 is TGTGCCAGCAGCCCAAGGGGGGACAGGGGCTGGGAGCAGTACTTC. This rearrangement joins TRBV9 to TRBJ2-7; 10 nucleotides agree with TRBD1. CDR3 length: 15 amino acids. Unmatched junction bases numbered 11, after V lost 4 bases and J lost 7 bases. Germline loops: CDR1 SGDLS, CDR2 YYNGEE. The variable domain in full, completed from reference TRBV9 and TRBJ2-7, reads DSGVTQTPKHLITATGQRVTLRCSPRSGDLSVYWYQQSLDQGLQFLIQYYNGEERAKGNILERFSAQQFPDLHSELNLSSLELGDSALYFCASSPRGDRGWEQYFGPGTRLTVT.

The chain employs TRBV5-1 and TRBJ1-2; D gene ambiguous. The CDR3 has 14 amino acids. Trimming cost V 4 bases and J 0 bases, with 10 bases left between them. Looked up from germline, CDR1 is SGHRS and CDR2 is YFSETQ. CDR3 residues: CASSASTTNYGYTF. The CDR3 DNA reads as TGCGCCAGCAGCGCCTCGACAACTAACTATGGCTACACCTTC.

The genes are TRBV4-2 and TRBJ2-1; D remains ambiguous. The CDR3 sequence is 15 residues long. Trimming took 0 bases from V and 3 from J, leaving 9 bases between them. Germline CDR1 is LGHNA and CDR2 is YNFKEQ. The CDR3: CASSQEYSYYNEQFF. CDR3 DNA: TGTGCCAGCAGCCAAGAGTATAGTTACTACAATGAGCAGTTCTTC.

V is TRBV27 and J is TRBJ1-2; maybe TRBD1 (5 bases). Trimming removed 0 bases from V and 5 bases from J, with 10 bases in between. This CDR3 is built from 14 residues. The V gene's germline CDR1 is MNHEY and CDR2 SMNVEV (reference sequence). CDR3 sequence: CASSLSIEGYGYTF. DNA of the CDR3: TGTGCCAGCAGTTTATCAATTGAGGGGTATGGCTACACCTTC.

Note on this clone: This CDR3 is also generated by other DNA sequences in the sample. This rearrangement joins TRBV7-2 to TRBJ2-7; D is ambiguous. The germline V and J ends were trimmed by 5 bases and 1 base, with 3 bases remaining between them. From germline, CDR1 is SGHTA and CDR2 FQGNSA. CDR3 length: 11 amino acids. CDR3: CASSGSYEQYF. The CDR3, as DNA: TGTGCCAGCAGCGGATCCTACGAGCAGTACTTC.

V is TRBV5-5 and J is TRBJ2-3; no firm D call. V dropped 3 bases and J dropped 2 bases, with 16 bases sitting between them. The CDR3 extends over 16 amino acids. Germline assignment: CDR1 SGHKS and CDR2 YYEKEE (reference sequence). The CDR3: CASSWISYTDTDTQYF. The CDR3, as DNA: TGTGCCAGCAGCTGGATATCCTACACCGACACAGATACGCAGTATTTT.

The CDR3 region is CASSLARGPDYEQYF. Written as DNA, the CDR3 is TGTGCCAGCAGCTTAGCAAGGGGACCCGACTACGAGCAGTACTTC. The genes are TRBV11-2 and TRBJ2-7; either TRBD1 or TRBD2 may supply D (5 bases each). Germline V gives CDR1 SGHAT, CDR2 FQNNGV. The CDR3 is 15 residues long. V shed 1 base and J shed 3 bases, with 13 bases lying between them.

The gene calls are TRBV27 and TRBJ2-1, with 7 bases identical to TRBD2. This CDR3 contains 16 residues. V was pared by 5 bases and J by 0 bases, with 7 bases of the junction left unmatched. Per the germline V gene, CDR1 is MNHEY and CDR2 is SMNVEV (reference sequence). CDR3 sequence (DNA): TGTGCCAGCAGTACCCTTAGCGGGCACTCCTACAATGAGCAGTTCTTC. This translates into CASSTLSGHSYNEQFF.

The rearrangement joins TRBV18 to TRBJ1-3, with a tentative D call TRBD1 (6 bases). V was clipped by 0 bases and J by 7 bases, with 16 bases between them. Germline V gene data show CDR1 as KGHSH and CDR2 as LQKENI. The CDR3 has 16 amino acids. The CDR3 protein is CASSPPDSPRRNTIYF. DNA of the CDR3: TGTGCCAGCTCACCACCGGACAGCCCTCGAAGGAACACCATATATTTT.

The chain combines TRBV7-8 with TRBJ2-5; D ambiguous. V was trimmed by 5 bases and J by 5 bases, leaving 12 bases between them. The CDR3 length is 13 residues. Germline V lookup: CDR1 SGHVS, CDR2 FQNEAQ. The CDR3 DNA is TGTGCCAGCAGCCCTATCTCTGGGGAGACCCAGTACTTC. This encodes CASSPISGETQYF.

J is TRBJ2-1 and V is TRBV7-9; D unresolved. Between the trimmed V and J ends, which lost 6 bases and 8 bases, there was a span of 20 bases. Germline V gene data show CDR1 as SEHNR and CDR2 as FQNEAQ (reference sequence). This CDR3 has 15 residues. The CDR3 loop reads CASSRSETPFDEQFF. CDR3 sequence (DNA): TGTGCCAGCAGTCGAAGTGAGACTCCCTTCGATGAGCAGTTCTTC.

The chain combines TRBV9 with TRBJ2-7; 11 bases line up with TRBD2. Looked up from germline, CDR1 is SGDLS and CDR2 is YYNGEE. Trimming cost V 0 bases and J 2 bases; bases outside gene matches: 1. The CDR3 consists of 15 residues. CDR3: CASSVASGRTYEQYF. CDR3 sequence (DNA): TGTGCCAGCAGCGTAGCTAGCGGGAGGACCTACGAGCAGTACTTC.

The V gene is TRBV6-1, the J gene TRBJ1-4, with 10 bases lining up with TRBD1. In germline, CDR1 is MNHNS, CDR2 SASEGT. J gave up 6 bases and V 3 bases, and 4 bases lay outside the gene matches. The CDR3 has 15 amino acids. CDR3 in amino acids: CASSETGGAYEKLFF. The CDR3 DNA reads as TGTGCCAGCAGTGAGACAGGGGGCGCTTATGAAAAACTGTTTTTT.

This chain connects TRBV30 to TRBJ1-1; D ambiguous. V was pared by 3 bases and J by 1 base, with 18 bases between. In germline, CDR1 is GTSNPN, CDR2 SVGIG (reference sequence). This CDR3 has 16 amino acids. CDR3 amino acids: CAWSRGGRLGNTEAFF. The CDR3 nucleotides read TGTGCCTGGAGCAGAGGAGGACGATTGGGGAACACTGAAGCTTTCTTT.

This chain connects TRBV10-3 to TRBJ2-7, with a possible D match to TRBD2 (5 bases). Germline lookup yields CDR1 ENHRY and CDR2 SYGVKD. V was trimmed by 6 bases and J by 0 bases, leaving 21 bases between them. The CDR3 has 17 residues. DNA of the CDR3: TGTGCCATCAGGCACGACGGACTGGCCAGGAGCTCCTACGAGCAGTACTTC. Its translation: CAIRHDGLARSSYEQYF.

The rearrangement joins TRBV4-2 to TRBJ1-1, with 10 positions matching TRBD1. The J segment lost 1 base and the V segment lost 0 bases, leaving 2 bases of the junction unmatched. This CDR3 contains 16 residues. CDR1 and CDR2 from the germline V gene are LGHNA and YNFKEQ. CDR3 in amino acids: CASSQEGTGANTEAFF. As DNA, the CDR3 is TGTGCCAGCAGCCAAGAAGGGACAGGGGCGAACACTGAAGCTTTCTTT.

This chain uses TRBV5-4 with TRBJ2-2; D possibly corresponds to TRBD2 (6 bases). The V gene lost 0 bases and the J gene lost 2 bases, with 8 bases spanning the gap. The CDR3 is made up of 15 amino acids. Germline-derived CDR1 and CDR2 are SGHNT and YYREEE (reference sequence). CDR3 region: CASSLGTINTGELFF. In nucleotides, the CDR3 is TGTGCCAGCAGCTTGGGGACTATCAACACCGGGGAGCTGTTTTTT. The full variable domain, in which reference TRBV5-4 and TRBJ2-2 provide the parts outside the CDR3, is ETGVTQSPTHLIKTRGQQVTLRCSSQSGHNTVSWYQQALGQGPQFIFQYYREEENGRGNFPPRFSGLQFPNYSSELNVNALELDDSALYLCASSLGTINTGELFFGEGSRLTVL.

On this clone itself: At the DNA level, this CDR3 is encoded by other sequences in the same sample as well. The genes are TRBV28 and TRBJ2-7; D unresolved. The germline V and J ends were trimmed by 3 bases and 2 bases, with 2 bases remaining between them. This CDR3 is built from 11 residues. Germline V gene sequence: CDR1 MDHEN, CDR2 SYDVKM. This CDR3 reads CASSFAYEQYF. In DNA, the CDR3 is TGTGCCAGCAGTTTTGCCTACGAGCAGTACTTC.

The CDR3 loop is CASSLGQGAREQYF. For the CDR3, the DNA is TGTGCCAGCAGCTTGGGGCAGGGGGCTCGGGAGCAGTACTTC. The chain uses TRBV5-6 and TRBJ2-7, with 8 bases lining up with TRBD1. Germline trimming cut 0 bases from V and 7 bases from J; bases unmatched to any gene: 6. The germline CDR1 and CDR2 sequences are SGHDT and YYEEEE. The CDR3 has 14 amino acids.

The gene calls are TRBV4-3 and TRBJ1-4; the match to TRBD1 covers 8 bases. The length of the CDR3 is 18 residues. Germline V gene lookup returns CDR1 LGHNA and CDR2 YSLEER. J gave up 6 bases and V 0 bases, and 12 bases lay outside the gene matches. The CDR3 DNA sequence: TGCGCCAGCAGCCAAGATGGGGCAGGGGGCGGGAGGGATGAAAAACTGTTTTTT. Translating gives CASSQDGAGGGRDEKLFF.

The CDR3 is CASSPERQGLVETQYF. CDR3 nucleotides: TGTGCCAGCTCACCAGAACGACAGGGTCTCGTTGAGACCCAGTACTTC. This chain joins TRBV18 and TRBJ2-5; the match to TRBD1 covers 7 bases. The V gene end was trimmed by 2 bases and the J gene end by 5 bases; junction bases not matched to a gene: 11. CDR1 and CDR2 from the germline V gene are KGHSH and LQKENI. This CDR3 region has 16 residues.

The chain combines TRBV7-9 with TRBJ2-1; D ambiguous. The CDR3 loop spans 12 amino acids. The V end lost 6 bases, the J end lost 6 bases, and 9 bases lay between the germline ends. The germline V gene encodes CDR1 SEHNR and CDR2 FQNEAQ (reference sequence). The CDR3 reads CASRVAPNEQFF. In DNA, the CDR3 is TGTGCCAGCAGGGTGGCTCCCAATGAGCAGTTCTTC.